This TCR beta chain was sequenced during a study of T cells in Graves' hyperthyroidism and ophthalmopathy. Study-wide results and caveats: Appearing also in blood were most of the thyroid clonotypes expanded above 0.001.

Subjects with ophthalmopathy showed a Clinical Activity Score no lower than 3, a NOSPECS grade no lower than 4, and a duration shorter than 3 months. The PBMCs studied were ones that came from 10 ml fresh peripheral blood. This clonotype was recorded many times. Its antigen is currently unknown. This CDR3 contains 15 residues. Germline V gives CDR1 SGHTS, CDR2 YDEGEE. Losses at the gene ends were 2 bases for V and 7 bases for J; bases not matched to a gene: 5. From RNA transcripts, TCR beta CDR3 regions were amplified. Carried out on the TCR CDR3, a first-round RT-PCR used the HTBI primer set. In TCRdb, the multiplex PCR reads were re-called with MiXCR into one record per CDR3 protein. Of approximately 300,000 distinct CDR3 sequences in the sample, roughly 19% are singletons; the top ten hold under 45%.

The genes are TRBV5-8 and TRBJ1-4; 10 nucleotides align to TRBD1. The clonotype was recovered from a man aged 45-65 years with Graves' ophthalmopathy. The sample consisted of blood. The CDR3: CASSFGQGGGEKLFF. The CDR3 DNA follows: TGTGCCAGCAGCTTCGGACAGGGGGGTGGTGAAAAACTGTTTTTT.